This is a list of T cell receptor beta chains from one sample in a study of cytomegalovirus exposure and HLA in healthy donors. Clones were read by immunoSEQ multiplex PCR, and TCRdb kept only the in-frame ones, dropping some. The top ten hold about 32% of the sample, which has some 130,000 clones, roughly four fifths seen once. The sequencing sample was made of PBMCs. These receptor sequences come from a man aged 30 to 45 in good health and CMV-seropositive. The CDR3 runs from the conserved cysteine through the conserved F or W. The order of the fields is D gene, V gene, clone size, J gene, CDR3 DNA, CDR3 protein. A D gene is named only where the DNA matches it firmly. The size entry is marked missing in some rows and otherwise reads once, few, many or a size class.

TRBD1,TRBV5-4,NA,TRBJ1-1,TGTGCCAGCAGCTTGGGGGCAGGGGGGAACACTGAAGCTTTCTTT,CASSLGAGGNTEAFF
NA,TRBV19,NA,TRBJ1-2,TGTGCCAGTAGCGTTAACTATGGCTACACCTTC,CASSVNYGYTF
NA,TRBV4-2,NA,TRBJ1-1,TGTGCCAGCTTCCCCAGTATCATGAACACTGAAGCTTTCTTT,CASFPSIMNTEAFF
NA,TRBV5-1,NA,TRBJ2-1,TGCGCCAGCGGTTTGGGGACGACGGGATATGAGCAGTTCTTC,CASGLGTTGYEQFF
TRBD1,TRBV5-4,NA,TRBJ2-5,TGTGCCAGCAGCTTGGGGGACAGGGGGCGAGAGACCCAGTACTTC,CASSLGDRGRETQYF
NA,TRBV4-1,NA,TRBJ2-7,TGCGCCAGCAGCCAAGATACCCCTAGCGCGATTTACGAGCAGTACTTC,CASSQDTPSAIYEQYF
TRBD1,TRBV5-5,NA,TRBJ1-2,TGTGCCAGCAGCACAGGGACAGCCTATGGCTACACCTTC,CASSTGTAYGYTF
NA,TRBV10-2,once,TRBJ2-7,TGCGCCAGCAGTGAGCCTAATATTGAGCAGTACTTC,CASSEPNIEQYF
NA,TRBV10-3,NA,TRBJ2-7,TGTGCCATCAGCCCACAGGGATCTCACGAGCAGTACTTC,CAISPQGSHEQYF
NA,TRBV27,NA,TRBJ2-3,TGTGCCAGCAGTGTAAACAGATTAACAGATACGCAGTATTTT,CASSVNRLTDTQYF
NA,TRBV6-6,NA,TRBJ2-7,TGTGCCAGCAGTTACGGCAGTCTCTCCTACGAGCAGTACTTC,CASSYGSLSYEQYF